These 9 T cell receptor beta chains were sequenced from one sample in a study of metastatic and nonmetastatic thyroid tumors. TCRdb reanalyzed the PCR reads via MiXCR. Of 35,000 to 50,000 clones in the sample, 20% to 25% are singletons; the top ten hold roughly 15%. No patient received treatment before thyroid surgery. The sequenced material came from tumor tissue. These receptors were obtained from a female donor with papillary thyroid cancer or a benign thyroid nodule (not recorded which). Some clones in this sample may be carry-over from other donors' samples.

V and J are TRBV20-1 and TRBJ1-2; tentative D call: TRBD1 (5 bases). With 0 bases removed from V and 3 bases from J, the gap between germline ends came to 11 bases. This CDR3 has 14 amino acids. Germline CDR1 is DFQATT and CDR2 is SNEGSKA (reference sequence). The CDR3 here is CSARDRWGDYGYTF. The DNA for the CDR3 is TGCAGTGCTAGAGATCGGTGGGGGGACTATGGCTACACCTTC.

By frequency in the sample, this clone is medium-sized (0.01 to 0.1%). The rearrangement links TRBV2 to TRBJ1-4; D perhaps matches TRBD1 (6 bases). CDR3 size: 15 residues. Deletions cut 7 bases from V and 0 bases from J, with 12 bases between. Germline lookup yields CDR1 SNHLY and CDR2 FYNNEI. The DNA for the CDR3 is TGTGCCAGCACTGGGGACACCTCAACTAATGAAAAACTGTTTTTT. Its protein product is CASTGDTSTNEKLFF.

This clone was picked up many times. The chain carries TRBV20-1 and TRBJ1-5; TRBD1 agrees at 8 bases. Germline V CDR1 and CDR2: DFQATT, SNEGSKA (reference sequence). The CDR3 covers 15 residues. Trimming at V came to 0 bases and at J to 3 bases, leaving 4 bases not matched to a gene. In DNA form, the CDR3 reads TGCAGTGCTAGAGATCCGACAGGGGTCAATCAGCCCCAGCATTTT. It yields the protein CSARDPTGVNQPQHF.

Only a few counts were recorded for this clone. Here the CDR3 DNA reads TGTGCCAGCAGCTCTACCGGGACGGCTTTCTTT. Encoded protein: CASSSTGTAFF. The rearrangement uses TRBV7-8 and TRBJ1-1, with D possibly TRBD1 on 5 matching bases. Germline V CDR1 and CDR2: SGHVS, FQNEAQ. V lost 4 bases, J lost 11 bases, and 11 bases lay in between. This CDR3 contains 11 residues.

This clone was observed at least ten times. This chain links TRBV5-6 with TRBJ2-7; perhaps D is TRBD1 or TRBD2 (5 bases each). Deletions cut 3 bases from V and 3 bases from J, with 13 bases between. Germline loops: CDR1 SGHDT, CDR2 YYEEEE. This CDR3 is built from 14 residues. This chain's CDR3 is CASSWGIRGYEQYF. As DNA, the CDR3 is TGTGCCAGCAGCTGGGGGATCCGAGGCTACGAGCAGTACTTC.

This clone appeared many times. V usage is TRBV11-1 and J usage is TRBJ2-5, with D possibly TRBD1 on 6 matching bases. Trimming left V 2 bases short and J 4 bases short, with 14 bases between. Germline values: CDR1 SGHAT, CDR2 FQDESV (reference sequence). There are 15 residues in the CDR3. Written as DNA, the CDR3 is TGTGCCAGCAGCTTAAGGTCGGCCAGGGGAGAGACCCAGTACTTC. Encoded protein: CASSLRSARGETQYF.

This clone was seen ten or more times. In DNA form, the CDR3 reads TGTGCCAGCACACCCTACAATGAGCAGTTCTTC. This gives the protein CASTPYNEQFF. The chain couples TRBV2 to TRBJ2-1; D not resolved. V was shortened by 7 bases and J by 2 bases, with 3 bases between the two germline ends. The CDR3 extends over 11 amino acids. Germline lookup yields CDR1 SNHLY and CDR2 FYNNEI.

This clone appeared once. J is TRBJ2-7 and V is TRBV5-1; TRBD1 or TRBD2 may be the D gene (6 bases each). CDR1 is SGHRS and CDR2 is YFSETQ in the germline V gene. V gave up 3 bases and J gave up 7 bases, with 11 bases separating them. This CDR3 is 12 amino acids long. CDR3 in DNA: TGCGCCAGCAGCTGGGGGGCCCAGGAGCAGTACTTC. Its translation: CASSWGAQEQYF.

Many counts were recorded for this clone. The rearrangement uses TRBV7-8 and TRBJ1-2, with TRBD1 matching 7 bases. The V segment lost 5 bases and the J segment 6 bases; nucleotides outside the gene matches: 6. This CDR3 region has 13 residues. CDR1 SGHVS and CDR2 FQNEAQ come from the germline V gene. The CDR3 DNA is TGTGCCAGCAGCCATCAACAGGGGCATGGCTACACCTTC. It encodes CASSHQQGHGYTF.